Detailed here is one T cell receptor (beta chain). Its antigen is not known. cDNA came from approximately 0.5 to 1 ug RNA primed by random hexamers. One entry per CDR3 protein results from TCRdb running MiXCR on the immunoSEQ multiplex PCR reads. This table has tens of thousands of distinct CDR3 sequences, roughly 94% appearing once. The data stem from a study of CD8 T cells in Susac syndrome. Study details: There were Susac syndrome patients who were therapy-naive at blood draw, others on corticosteroids, and others on intravenous immunoglobulin alone. Notes on the study in general: There were around 15 Susac-specific public clones in total CD8+ repertoires and about 5 in CD8+ TEMRA repertoires. The study recognized that its TCR sequencing and HLA analysis covered a relatively small number of individuals.

Germline V gives CDR1 MGHDK, CDR2 SYGVNS. The CDR3 is 12 amino acids. V lost 3 bases and J 3 bases, leaving 6 bases between the germline ends. The clonotype was recovered from a human donor with Susac syndrome. The rearrangement links TRBV25-1 to TRBJ2-7; D gene ambiguous. The sequencing input was CD8+ T cells from PBMCs. The CDR3 region is CASSDINYEQYF. CDR3 coding DNA: TGTGCCAGCAGTGACATAAACTACGAGCAGTACTTC.